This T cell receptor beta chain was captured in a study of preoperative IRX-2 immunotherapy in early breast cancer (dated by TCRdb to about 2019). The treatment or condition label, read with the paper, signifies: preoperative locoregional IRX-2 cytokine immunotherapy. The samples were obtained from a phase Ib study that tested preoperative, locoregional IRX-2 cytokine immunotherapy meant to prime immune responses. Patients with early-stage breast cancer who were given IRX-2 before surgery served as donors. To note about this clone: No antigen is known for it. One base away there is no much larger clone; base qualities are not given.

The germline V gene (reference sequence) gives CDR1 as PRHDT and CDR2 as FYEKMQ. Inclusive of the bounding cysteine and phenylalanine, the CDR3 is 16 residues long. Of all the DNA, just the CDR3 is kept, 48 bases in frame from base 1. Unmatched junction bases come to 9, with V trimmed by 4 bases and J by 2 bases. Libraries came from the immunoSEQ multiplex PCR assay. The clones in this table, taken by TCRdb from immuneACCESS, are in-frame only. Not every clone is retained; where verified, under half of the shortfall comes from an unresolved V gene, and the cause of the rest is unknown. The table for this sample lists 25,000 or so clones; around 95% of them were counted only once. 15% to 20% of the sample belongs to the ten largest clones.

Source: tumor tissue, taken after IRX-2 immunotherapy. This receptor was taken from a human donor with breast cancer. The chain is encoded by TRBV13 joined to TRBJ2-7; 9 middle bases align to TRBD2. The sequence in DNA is TGTGCCAGCAGCTCCCCGGGCGGGGGGGGTACCTACGAGCAGTACTTC. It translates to CASSSPGGGGTYEQYF. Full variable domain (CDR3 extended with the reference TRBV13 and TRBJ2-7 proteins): AAGVIQSPRHLIKEKRETATLKCYPIPRHDTVYWYQQGPGQDPQFLISFYEKMQSDKGSIPDRFSAQQFSDYHSELNMSSLELGDSALYFCASSSPGGGGTYEQYFGPGTRLTVT.